This entry features one T cell receptor beta chain sequence. Its antigen is still unknown. There are no base qualities to consult, and no much larger clone falls within one base. These data are taken from a study of cytomegalovirus exposure and HLA in healthy donors (dated by TCRdb to 2015 to 2018). Background for the entire study: In an earlier analysis of 450 to 750 of the donors, roughly 300 Gb of sequence data and roughly 100 million unique TCR beta sequences from roughly 190 million T cells were reported. Roughly 300 gigabases of sequencing data and 91 million or so unique TCR sequences made up an early release that covered under 750 HLA-typed donors. The genetic ancestry cluster associated with self-reported Caucasian donors included 80% to 90% of the 398 genotyped donors. The study aimed to test whether signatures of past pathogen exposure could be identified by cataloging public T cell receptors. The study used immunosequencing to profile the T cell repertoires of more than 650 subjects and linked those repertoires to cytomegalovirus serostatus. A separate validation cohort of roughly 130 different subjects was used in addition to the approximately 700-subject first cohort. The study combined high-throughput TCR immunosequencing, statistical association of individual TCRs with disease status, and machine learning to predict cytomegalovirus infection status. In a later analysis, previously published TCR beta repertoires from about 670 donors were re-analyzed and high-resolution HLA genotyping was added so that TCR occurrence patterns could be studied. Rather than drawing on any new phenotypic data, the later analysis identified candidate immune exposures from TCR beta sequences and the way those sequences occurred across donors. To decide whether each TCR beta V gene segment behaved as functional or pseudogenic, an earlier analysis of approximately 590 of the donors relied on high-throughput TCR beta sequencing. Donor age, sex, ethnicity and CMV serostatus were compiled alongside the repertoire data. In a later genetic analysis, genome-wide SNP genotypes for about three fifths of the roughly 670 donors were used, and that subset was treated as a discovery cohort. All discovery cohort repertoires had been generated using a single sequencing platform. Both class I and class II loci were covered by HLA typing, at four-digit resolution. The number of donors typed differed by locus, with roughly 629-640 for A, B, C, DRB1 and DQB1, 522 for DQA1, 600 to 610 for DPA1, and over 400 for DPB1. Roughly 5 DR-DQ haplotypes were handled as single units for association and clustering because linkage in the cohort was strong. Among about 400 genotyped donors of the cohort, an average of approximately 240,000 unique TCR beta nucleotide sequences was sequenced per donor, of which 15% to 20% were non-productive.

The protocol used for the library was the immunoSEQ multiplex PCR assay. The multiplex PCR relied on a mix of 60 forward primers for TCR Vbeta segments and 13 reverse primers for TCR Jbeta segments. The CDR3 region of rearranged TCR beta genes was amplified from genomic DNA by a multiplex PCR assay. On the Illumina HiSeq System, the amplified TCR beta libraries were sequenced as 87-base-pair reads. The authors' analysis ran thus. Across the roughly 640 repertoires, a later analysis counted 75 million to 90 million unique TCR beta chains, 9.5 million to 12 million of which were shared by at least two donors. Raw reads were error-corrected and collapsed into unique sequences by a nearest-neighbor algorithm in which closely related sequences were merged to remove PCR and sequencing errors. CDR3 sequences were aligned to IMGT reference sequences to assign V, D and J gene segments. For a sequence to be retained, at least a six-nucleotide match to both a V gene segment and a J gene segment was required. A rearrangement counted as productive if the CDR3 had no stop codons and remained in frame with V and J, and every other rearrangement counted as non-productive. CDR3 was defined according to IMGT convention as the region running from the second conserved V-encoded cysteine to the conserved J-encoded phenylalanine. In an earlier analysis of 587 of the donors, sequences lacking an unambiguous match to a single V gene segment were excluded. An earlier analysis of 500 to 700 of the donors classified V segments as functional when productive rearrangements were above 56.7% and as segregating when the standard deviation between donors was above 5%. A statistical classification framework was built for diagnosing cytomegalovirus status from the catalog of TCR beta chain sequences. V and J gene assignment, in a later analysis, came from comparing TCR nucleotide sequences with IMGT/GENE-DB human TR gene sequences. Using the TCRdist pipeline, a later analysis assigned CDR3 sequences along with most-parsimonious VDJ recombination scenarios. In a later analysis, every TCR beta chain was defined by the combination of its CDR3 amino acid sequence and its V-gene family, and reads without a unique V-gene family were dropped. As a way to deal with suspected cross-contamination and a sequencing artifact, a later analysis dropped hundreds of nucleotide sequences that were highly shared and had low generation probability. In a later analysis, a clonal expansion index for each public chain was calculated from normalized within-repertoire ranks of inferred template counts. In a later analysis, generation probabilities were computed using a VDJ recombination model fitted to out-of-frame rearrangements, and the results were checked against IGoR. In a later analysis, TCR-TCR, TCR-HLA and TCR-CMV co-occurrence was scored with hypergeometric tests, and a repertoire-size bias correction was applied to TCR pairs. False discovery rates were estimated in a later analysis by permuting HLA or CMV assignments 20 times. In a later analysis, co-occurring TCRs were grouped using DBSCAN, and TCRdist sequence similarity was added for clustering within HLA-allele-positive subsets. Repertoires with fewer than 30,000 or more than 120,000 public chains, plus five repertoires with anomalous nucleotide sharing, were excluded from co-occurrence clustering. Entries here come from immuneACCESS through TCRdb and include only in-frame sequences with V and J called. Some clones fail to appear in such tables; in the studies checked, an unresolved V gene covers under half of the shortfall, and the cause of the remainder is unknown. D and trimming were read from the DNA, whereas the V and J calls and clone size are those reported in that table. In all, the sample holds fewer than 200,000 clones, and 65% to 80% of those were seen once. Clones ranked in the top ten supply about 0.72% of the sample.

What the authors observed across the whole study: According to a later analysis, parvovirus B19, influenza, CMV and Epstein-Barr virus appeared linked to several top co-occurrence clusters. V-gene and J-gene trimming of TCR beta chains was associated with a missense DCLRE1C variant in a later genetic analysis, and the association was replicated in an independent cohort. In a later genetic analysis, fewer N-insertions in productive TCRs were reported among donors in an Asian-associated ancestry cluster than the approximately 710-donor mean. When HLA alleles, especially DR and DQ, strongly co-occurred, TCR associations were difficult to assign to individual alleles. A few of the identified cytomegalovirus-associated TCR beta chains were confirmed in vitro to be specific for cytomegalovirus antigens. The 87-base-pair reads could not distinguish some IMGT-functional V segments, including TRBV6-2 and TRBV6-3, so those segments were excluded. Immune exposure information for the cohort was limited to CMV serostatus. The classifier was reported to diagnose cytomegalovirus status with high specificity and sensitivity in both the original and validation cohorts. In a later analysis, 16,951 TCR beta sequences were associated with specific HLA alleles at a false discovery rate of 0.05. A later analysis found that HLA-associated TCR beta chains were more clonally expanded and had lower generation probabilities than equally common non-associated chains. A total of 150 to 200 TCR beta chains were listed by the study as associated with cytomegalovirus. While some public TCRs were present in many individuals, most TCR sequences turned up only very rarely across donors. Approximately 18 rarely observed V segments, including chromosome 9 orphons, were excluded from the earlier analysis of approximately 600 of the donors because counts were too low. In a later analysis, TCR association rates were found to vary across HLA loci, with the most associated TCRs seen for DRB1 alleles and the fewest for HLA-C alleles. Only TCR beta chains were sequenced in this cohort, and the absence of alpha or paired-chain data limited detectable features. An earlier analysis of approximately 570 of the donors showed that most TCR beta V segments appeared in productive rearrangements either about 90% or about 30% of the time, which broadly matched IMGT annotations. According to a later analysis, most CMV-associated TCR beta chains appeared to be HLA-restricted, and the HLA associations seemed to be driven largely by CMV exposure. Presence/absence analyses assumed roughly uniform sequencing depth across donors, an assumption that may not hold. A group of highly shared sequence variants was considered likely to be a technical artifact of the sequencing pipeline. A further reported finding was that TCR beta sequences accurately predicted the HLA-A and HLA-B alleles for most subjects in the first cohort. The authors suggested that the approach could potentially be extended to other disease states and immunological phenotypes. Correlated functional status among segregating V segments might reflect linkage disequilibrium, but an unknown experimental factor could not be ruled out. Because HLA typing was missing for some donors at each locus, association tests included only the typed subset.

There are 15 amino acids in the CDR3, from cysteine to phenylalanine inclusive. Kept here is only the CDR3 DNA, which spans 45 bases and is read in frame from base 1. CDR1 and CDR2, looked up from the germline V gene, are LGHNA and YNFKEQ. From V the trimming removes 2 bases and from J it removes 7 bases, while the gene matches leave 4 bases of the junction unaccounted for. The cohort was made up of several hundred healthy bone marrow donors. At the time of sampling, every cohort member was nominally healthy, though immune exposures that went unrecorded were likely present. The donor tested CMV seronegative, placing the donor among the 350 or so seronegative members of the cohort. Every donor gave a peripheral blood sample, and the peripheral blood mononuclear cells from that sample were used for TCR beta sequencing. Genomic DNA was extracted from the blood cell samples with the Qiagen DNeasy Blood Extraction Kit.

Specimen: PBMCs. This TCR came from a woman in her thirties or forties in good health and CMV-seronegative. The chain uses TRBV4-2 and TRBJ2-1; TRBD2 agrees with 11 junctional bases. Read as DNA, the sequence is TGTGCCAGCAGCCAAACTAGCGGGAGTCGGAATGAGCAGTTCTTC. Its amino acids are CASSQTSGSRNEQFF.